This T cell receptor beta chain was documented in a study of blood T cell repertoires in COVID-19. Study at large: Samples of COVID-19 (acute and convalescent) were obtained from the United States, Italy and Spain. T cells, B-cell-depleted T cells, or PBMCs provided the cDNA or gDNA that served as material.

In this sample, this clone turned up once. Original processing notes: Reference gene primer amplification yielded estimated nucleated cell counts. Repertoires were generated with immunoSEQ multiplex PCR, while TCRdb's copy carries only in-frame clones and drops some. V and J calls and clone size come straight from that table; D and trimming were deduced from the DNA. This sample has roughly 410,000 clones; about nine tenths occur once, and the top ten carry roughly 1.5%. Patients in Seattle were enrolled during active infection, then followed longitudinally. This CDR3 is built from 12 residues. V was clipped by 2 bases and J by 7 bases, with 9 bases between them. Germline lookup yields CDR1 SGHRS and CDR2 YFSETQ.

V usage is TRBV5-1 and J usage is TRBJ1-2; D is undetermined. The receptor was isolated from a woman in her thirties or forties with COVID-19, enrolled during active disease. Specimen: peripheral blood. CDR3: CASSFDTAGYTF. CDR3 coding DNA: TGCGCCAGCAGCTTTGACACTGCTGGCTACACCTTC.